A single sample is the source of the 20 T cell receptor beta chains below, sequenced in a study of type 1 regulatory T cells (dated by TCRdb to the early 2020s). Overall study results and their limits: A more restricted TCR repertoire was observed in Tr1 cells than in non-Tr1 cells, and this restriction was interpreted in the study as alloantigen-induced clonal expansion.

Instrument used: Illumina MiSeq. TCRdb cleaned the public reads at Q25 with fastp, built clones with MiXCR and kept in-frame beta chains. Duplicate CDR3 protein sequences are folded into a single record with the most common DNA and genes. Recorded for this sample are some 71,000 distinct CDR3 sequences; around 21% of them occurred a single time. Around 8% of the sample rests with the top ten. The antigens these receptors bind are not known. Sequencing input: cultured type 1 regulatory T (Tr1) cells, either the whole culture or a sorted fraction (not recorded which). The cell subset or site label, read with the paper, signifies: type 1 regulatory T cells sorted from the T-allo10 product. The receptors were sampled from a human donor in good health.

This clonotype has just a few counts. The rearrangement links TRBV20-1 to TRBJ2-5; tentatively, D is TRBD1 (5 bases). Germline-derived CDR1 and CDR2 are DFQATT and SNEGSKA (reference sequence). The CDR3 runs to 11 residues. The germline V and J ends were trimmed by 6 bases and 7 bases, with 12 bases remaining between them. The CDR3 sequence: CSAQVAGTQYF. The CDR3 coding sequence is TGCAGTGCACAGGTGGCCGGGACCCAGTACTTC.

This chain connects TRBV28 to TRBJ1-2; D is unresolved. Germline CDR1 MDHEN, CDR2 SYDVKM. The ends were cut back, 1 base at V and 4 bases at J, with 19 bases in the middle. The CDR3 is 17 residues long. As DNA, the CDR3 is TGTGCCAGCAGTTTATCTACGCCCGACCTCTTGGGCTATGGCTACACCTTC. It yields the protein CASSLSTPDLLGYGYTF.

J is TRBJ2-2 and V is TRBV6-2 or TRBV6-3; D ambiguous. The CDR3 loop spans 14 amino acids. The V end was cut by 8 bases, the J end by 5 bases, with 15 bases between. Germline V lookup: CDR1 MNHEY, CDR2 SVGEGT. The CDR3 coding sequence is TGTGCCAGCGGGCGTGCAGTGGAGACCGGGGAGCTGTTTTTT. It translates to CASGRAVETGELFF.

The gene calls are TRBV7-2 and TRBJ2-7; TRBD2 matches 10 bases. CDR3 length equals 15 residues. The germline V gene encodes CDR1 SGHTA and CDR2 FQGNSA. The junction had 8 bases not matched to a gene; V was cut back by 4 bases and J by 5 bases. The CDR3 spells CASSSLTGTSDEQYF. CDR3 in DNA: TGTGCCAGCAGCTCGCTCACCGGGACTAGCGACGAGCAGTACTTC. Combining the CDR3 with reference TRBV7-2 and TRBJ2-7 gives the whole variable domain GAGVSQSPSNKVTEKGKDVELRCDPISGHTALYWYRQSLGQGLEFLIYFQGNSAPDKSGLPSDRFSAERTGGSVSTLTIQRTQQEDSAVYLCASSSLTGTSDEQYFGPGTRLTVT.

The CDR3 spells CASRSGTYNEQFF. CDR3 nucleotide sequence: TGTGCCAGCAGATCCGGGACTTACAATGAGCAGTTCTTC. The chain links TRBV5-6 to TRBJ2-1; possibly TRBD2 for D (6 bases). Germline loops: CDR1 SGHDT, CDR2 YYEEEE. CDR3 length equals 13 residues. The ends were cut back, 5 bases at V and 4 bases at J, with 10 bases in the middle.

The chain couples TRBV18 to TRBJ1-4; D uncertain. CDR3 length equals 13 residues. The germline V gene has CDR1 KGHSH and CDR2 LQKENI. Trimming took off 2 bases at V and 8 bases at J, with 9 bases between the two ends. The CDR3 coding sequence is TGTGCCAGCTCACCAATCCCGGGGGAAAAACTGTTTTTT. This codes for CASSPIPGEKLFF.

The V gene is TRBV7-6, the J gene TRBJ2-7; 9 bases are shared with TRBD2. Unmatched junction bases numbered 3, after V lost 3 bases and J lost 6 bases. Germline V gives CDR1 SGHVS, CDR2 FNYEAQ. The CDR3 sequence is 13 residues long. The CDR3 DNA sequence: TGTGCCAGCAGCTTTAGCGGGAGTGTCGAGCAGTACTTC. This encodes CASSFSGSVEQYF.

This clonotype was observed a few times. The CDR3 loop is CASSLRTGSLNEQFF. As DNA, the CDR3 is TGTGCCAGCAGCTTGAGGACAGGGTCCCTCAATGAGCAGTTCTTC. This chain connects TRBV7-3 to TRBJ2-1; 8 nucleotides match TRBD1. After removal of 3 bases from V and 6 bases from J, the junction contained 7 bases not matched to a gene. Germline V CDR1 and CDR2: SGHTA, FQGTGA. The CDR3 consists of 15 residues.

This clonotype has ten or more counts. This rearrangement joins TRBV5-1 to TRBJ2-3, with no clear D. Germline CDR1 SGHRS, CDR2 YFSETQ. The germline V and J ends were trimmed by 2 bases and 2 bases, with 15 bases remaining between them. The length of the CDR3 is 16 residues. This CDR3 reads CASSLRPSGNTDTQYF. The DNA for the CDR3 is TGCGCCAGCAGCTTACGCCCAAGTGGGAACACAGATACGCAGTATTTT.

This clonotype came up many times. The J gene is TRBJ1-1, the V gene TRBV10-2; no definite D call. V was cut by 9 bases and J by 3 bases, with 5 bases left in between. The CDR3 extends over 10 amino acids. CDR1 and CDR2 (germline): WSHSY, SAAADI. The CDR3 DNA reads as TGCGCCAGTAGGGACACTGAAGCTTTCTTT. Protein: CASRDTEAFF.

This clonotype occurred many times. The CDR3 bases are TGTGCCAGCAGTTACGGCCCGTTATTGCAGTTCTTC. Its translation: CASSYGPLLQFF. The chain uses TRBV6-2 or TRBV6-3 and TRBJ2-1; D gene ambiguous. V was trimmed by 2 bases and J by 12 bases, leaving 11 bases between them. Germline-derived CDR1 and CDR2 are MNHEY and SVGEGT. The CDR3 loop spans 12 amino acids.

The gene calls are TRBV20-1 and TRBJ1-1; TRBD1 matches 9 bases. The CDR3 is made up of 14 amino acids. The germline CDR1 and CDR2 sequences are DFQATT and SNEGSKA (reference sequence). J lost 7 bases, V lost 1 base, and 7 bases had no gene match. The CDR3 spells CSARARDRAGEAFF. The CDR3, as DNA: TGCAGTGCTAGAGCCCGGGACAGGGCTGGTGAAGCTTTCTTT.

The chain uses TRBV4-1 and TRBJ1-5; no clear D. The CDR3 covers 15 residues. The V and J ends lost 6 bases and 6 bases respectively, with 18 bases between them. Germline lookup yields CDR1 MGHRA and CDR2 YSYEKL. CDR3 sequence: CASSRDTTVGQPQHF. The CDR3 DNA reads as TGCGCCAGCAGTCGAGACACCACGGTGGGTCAGCCCCAGCATTTT.

V usage is TRBV6-2 or TRBV6-3 and J usage is TRBJ2-4; D might be TRBD2 (6 bases). This CDR3 contains 15 residues. V lost 7 bases and J 9 bases, leaving 22 bases between the germline ends. Germline V lookup: CDR1 MNHEY, CDR2 SVGEGT. CDR3 bases: TGTGCCAGCACCCTTGGGGACTCAACAGAGGGCATTCAGTACTTC. This codes for CASTLGDSTEGIQYF.

Details on this clonotype: A read error may produce the germline difference seen at one junction end. The chain recombines TRBV7-6 with TRBJ2-5; D may be TRBD2 (5 bases). The CDR3 spans 13 residues. CDR1 is SGHVS, CDR2 FNYEAQ, per germline. This CDR3 reads CASSLARRAATDF. CDR3 nucleotides: TGTGCCAGCAGCTTAGCGCGGCGGGCCGCCACGGACTTC.

This clonotype was recorded a few times. This CDR3 reads CASSVRNRGNNAQYF. CDR3 coding DNA: TGTGCCAGCAGCGTACGGAACAGGGGGAATAACGCGCAGTATTTT. The rearrangement uses TRBV7-2 and TRBJ2-3; 8 bases line up with TRBD1. The trim removed 5 bases at V and 10 bases at J, leaving 14 bases unmatched. The CDR3 loop spans 15 amino acids. CDR1 is SGHTA, CDR2 FQGNSA, per germline.

This clonotype was detected ten times or more. The V gene is TRBV6-6, the J gene TRBJ2-3, with D possibly TRBD1 on 5 matching bases. The CDR3 loop spans 15 amino acids. Between the trimmed V and J ends, which lost 0 bases and 2 bases, there was a span of 9 bases. Germline loops: CDR1 MNHNY, CDR2 SVGAGI (reference sequence). CDR3 loop: CASSYSAQDTDTQYF. CDR3 in DNA: TGTGCCAGCAGTTACTCGGCACAGGACACAGATACGCAGTATTTT.

The chain links TRBV12-3 or TRBV12-4 to TRBJ2-7; D is undetermined. Trimming removed 4 bases from V and 4 bases from J, with 11 bases in between. The CDR3 is 13 residues long. CDR3 sequence: CASSSNWGYEQYF. The CDR3 DNA sequence: TGTGCCAGCAGTTCTAACTGGGGTTACGAGCAGTACTTC.

This chain joins TRBV3-1 and TRBJ2-2, with D perhaps matching TRBD2 (5 bases). The CDR3 consists of 15 residues. CDR1 is LGHDT, CDR2 YNNKEL, per germline (reference sequence). Trimming removed 6 bases from V and 7 bases from J, with 18 bases in between. This CDR3 is CASSLYSRRDGELFF. The CDR3 nucleotides are TGTGCCAGCAGTCTCTACTCCCGACGGGACGGGGAGCTGTTTTTT.

Many counts were recorded for this clonotype. The genes are TRBV5-6 and TRBJ1-2, with D tentatively TRBD1 (6 bases). V was pared by 0 bases and J by 2 bases, with 8 bases between. CDR1 and CDR2 (germline): SGHDT, YYEEEE. CDR3 length equals 14 residues. The CDR3 bases are TGTGCCAGCAGCTTGGTGGGGGCGAACTATGGCTACACCTTC. Amino acids: CASSLVGANYGYTF.